The 5 T cell receptor beta chains listed next were all sequenced from one sample in a study of cytomegalovirus exposure and HLA in healthy donors. PCR primers comprised 60 Vbeta and 13 Jbeta primers. Here immunoSEQ multiplex PCR was the method, and the copy in TCRdb shows in-frame clones only, minus some. Of some 170,000 clones in the sample, around nine tenths were seen once. The sequenced sample was PBMCs. The receptors originated from a woman between 25 and 40 years old in good health and CMV-seronegative.

This clone has only a few counts. The chain has TRBV28 and TRBJ1-5, with D possibly being TRBD1 (5 bases). The CDR3 has 15 residues. Trimming stripped 3 bases from V and 6 bases from J, with 15 bases between. CDR1 is MDHEN and CDR2 is SYDVKM in the germline V gene. CDR3 loop: CASSFGARPGQPQHF. The DNA for the CDR3 is TGTGCCAGCAGTTTTGGGGCCCGCCCTGGTCAGCCCCAGCATTTT.

The V call is TRBV5-1, the J call TRBJ2-7, with a tentative D call TRBD1 (5 bases). This CDR3 is built from 16 residues. V was shortened by 0 bases and J by 4 bases, with 17 bases between the two germline ends. Germline-derived CDR1 and CDR2 are SGHRS and YFSETQ. The CDR3 DNA follows: TGCGCCAGCAGCTTGGTATCGGGCGTTAGACAGTACGAGCAGTACTTC. Translated: CASSLVSGVRQYEQYF. Based on the CDR3 plus reference TRBV5-1 and TRBJ2-7, the full variable domain is KAGVTQTPRYLIKTRGQQVTLSCSPISGHRSVSWYQQTPGQGLQFLFEYFSETQRNKGNFPGRFSGRQFSNSRSEMNVSTLELGDSALYLCASSLVSGVRQYEQYFGPGTRLTVT.

V gene TRBV7-8 combines with J gene TRBJ2-5, with TRBD2 matching 12 bases. The germline V gene has CDR1 SGHVS and CDR2 FQNEAQ. CDR3 length equals 16 residues. Trimming at V came to 4 bases and at J to 4 bases, leaving 7 bases not matched to a gene. CDR3 coding DNA: TGTGCCAGCAGCTCTATACGACTAGCGGGAGCAGAGACCCAGTACTTC. It translates to CASSSIRLAGAETQYF. Full variable domain (remainder filled in from reference TRBV7-8 and TRBJ2-5): GAGVSQSPRYKVAKRGQDVALRCDPISGHVSLFWYQQALGQGPEFLTYFQNEAQLDKSGLPSDRFFAERPEGSVSTLKIQRTQQEDSAVYLCASSSIRLAGAETQYFGPGTRLLVL.

The chain recombines TRBV7-9 with TRBJ2-7; possible D gene TRBD1, 5 bases. The germline CDR1 and CDR2 sequences are SEHNR and FQNEAQ (reference sequence). Trimming removed 8 bases from V and 9 bases from J, with 17 bases in between. The CDR3 is 12 residues long. The CDR3 loop is CASGPTALWQYF. Written as DNA, the CDR3 is TGTGCCAGCGGCCCGACAGCCTTGTGGCAGTACTTC. The complete variable domain, with remaining parts taken from reference TRBV7-9 and TRBJ2-7, reads DTGVSQNPRHKITKRGQNVTFRCDPISEHNRLYWYRQTLGQGPEFLTYFQNEAQLEKSRLLSDRFSAERPKGSFSTLEIQRTEQGDSAMYLCASGPTALWQYFGPGTRLTVT.

The genes are TRBV11-3 and TRBJ2-1; 14 nucleotides agree with TRBD2. The CDR3 length is 16 residues. V was clipped by 1 base and J by 9 bases; unmatched bases: 5. Germline loops: CDR1 SGHNT, CDR2 YENEEA. CDR3 in amino acids: CASSLVGLAGAGEQFF. Here the CDR3 DNA reads TGTGCCAGCAGCTTAGTGGGACTAGCGGGAGCGGGTGAGCAGTTCTTC.